Below, 2 T cell receptor beta chains from the same sample are listed, as sequenced in a study of breast tumors, draining lymph nodes, adjacent tissues listed by TCRdb under 2016. Library creation used multiplex PCR. The sequencing machine was an Illumina HiSeq 2000. The public reads were run again by TCRdb, first through fastp at Q25 and then through MiXCR, and only productive beta chains were kept. Rows matching on CDR3 protein sequence are summarized as one entry with the most common DNA and genes. The table for this sample lists under 250,000 distinct CDR3 sequences; about 30% of them were counted only once. The ten top clones hold 1.3% to 1.5% of the sample. Lymph node samples were obtained from the axillary draining lymph nodes of breast cancer patients. The sample consisted of axillary lymph node tissue. The receptors were gathered from a female donor with breast cancer. Some clones in this sample may be carry-over from other donors' samples.

The V call is TRBV28, the J call TRBJ2-7, with a possible D match to TRBD1 (5 bases). This CDR3 contains 13 residues. Deletions cut 8 bases from V and 4 bases from J, with 15 bases between. Per the germline V gene, CDR1 is MDHEN and CDR2 is SYDVKM. The CDR3 spells CASGAPSLYEQYF. The CDR3 nucleotides read TGTGCCAGCGGGGCTCCTTCGCTTTACGAGCAGTACTTC.

This clonotype has a count of ten or more. The chain recombines TRBV7-8 with TRBJ2-1, with D uncertain. This CDR3 has 12 amino acids. The V gene lost 0 bases and the J gene lost 8 bases, with 5 bases spanning the gap. The germline V gene encodes CDR1 SGHVS and CDR2 FQNEAQ. The CDR3 nucleotides read TGTGCCAGCAGCTTAGCGCTGGATGAGCAGTTCTTC. It encodes CASSLALDEQFF.